Sequencing of this T cell receptor (beta chain) was carried out in a study of cytomegalovirus exposure and HLA in healthy donors. Study-wide context: Unique TCRs from HLA-typed donors, 80 million to 100 million of them, were held in an early data release. Of roughly 400 genotyped donors, about 81% clustered with self-reported Caucasian donors.

A multiplex PCR was run with 60 Vbeta primers and 13 Jbeta primers. TCRdb keeps only in-frame clones here, not all; method: immunoSEQ multiplex PCR. Of about 120,000 clones in the sample, 76% were seen once. As to this clone: The target antigen is unknown.

Study-wide results and limits: Reportedly, cytomegalovirus status was diagnosed with high sensitivity and specificity.

The sequence derives from a man between 50 and 59 years old in good health and CMV-seropositive. Material: PBMCs.

CDR3 residues: CASSDWGGRGVSGANVLTF. CDR3 nucleotides: TGCGCCAGCAGTGACTGGGGGGGGCGGGGAGTCTCTGGGGCCAACGTCCTGACTTTC. The chain uses TRBV10-2 and TRBJ2-6; TRBD2 is a possible D gene (7 bases). CDR1 is WSHSY and CDR2 is SAAADI in the germline V gene. V was trimmed by 3 bases and J by 0 bases, leaving 18 bases between them. This CDR3 has 19 amino acids.